The 29 T cell receptor beta chains in this list originate from one sample, sequenced in a study of vaccination and CD4 T cells after COVID-19. Noted treatment: roughly 10-day PBMC culture with coronavirus spike peptide pools or control peptides (ViraFEST assay). What these receptors recognize is not known. CD4+ T cells that had been cultured provided DNA sequenced with the Oncomine TCR Beta short-read assay. A single record per CDR3 protein comes from TCRdb applying MiXCR to the PCR reads. The sample holds approximately 13,000 distinct CDR3 sequences, roughly 26% seen once. The sample here was CD4+ T cells from blood, cultured in vitro, taken before SARS-CoV-2 vaccination. These receptors were obtained from a human donor who received a COVID-19 vaccine.

J is TRBJ2-5 and V is TRBV5-4, with D possibly TRBD2 on 6 matching bases. Germline assignment: CDR1 SGHNT and CDR2 YYREEE (reference sequence). This CDR3 is built from 13 residues. Trimming left V 7 bases short and J 2 bases short, with 12 bases between. In nucleotides, the CDR3 is TGTGCCAGCGCGGGGATTGGTCAAGAGACCCAGTACTTC. This translates into CASAGIGQETQYF.

This clonotype was seen more than once but under ten times. CDR3: CATRGQIYEQYF. The CDR3 nucleotides read TGTGCCACCAGGGGACAGATCTACGAGCAGTACTTC. J is TRBJ2-7 and V is TRBV24-1, with 7 bases identical to TRBD1. Per the germline V gene, CDR1 is KGHDR and CDR2 is SFDVKD. Trimming took 7 bases from V and 3 from J; bases not matched to a gene: 2. The length of the CDR3 is 12 residues.

The rearrangement uses TRBV6-1 and TRBJ1-3; D uncertain. The CDR3 spans 14 residues. Germline assignment: CDR1 MNHNS and CDR2 SASEGT. V lost 6 bases and J 0 bases, leaving 9 bases between the germline ends. DNA of the CDR3: TGTGCCAGCAGCCGGGCCCGCTCTGGAAACACCATATATTTT. This translates into CASSRARSGNTIYF.

This clonotype was counted only a few times. The chain joins TRBV19 to TRBJ2-7; TRBD2 agrees at 11 bases. The CDR3 totals 16 residues. CDR1 and CDR2 (germline): LNHDA, SQIVND (reference sequence). Losses at the gene ends were 1 base for V and 0 bases for J; bases not matched to a gene: 2. CDR3 sequence (DNA): TGTGCCAGTAGTATAGGCACTAGCGGGGGCTCCTACGAGCAGTACTTC. As protein: CASSIGTSGGSYEQYF.

The gene calls are TRBV30 and TRBJ1-1, with D tentatively TRBD1 (5 bases). The germline CDR1 and CDR2 sequences are GTSNPN and SVGIG (reference sequence). The CDR3 consists of 14 residues. V was trimmed by 0 bases and J by 7 bases, leaving 15 bases between them. The CDR3 reads CAWSVGGRVSEAFF. For the CDR3, the DNA is TGTGCCTGGAGTGTGGGGGGGAGGGTCAGTGAAGCTTTCTTT.

This clonotype was detected only a few times. In nucleotides, the CDR3 is TGTGCCAGCAAGGGATCCTACGAGCAGTACTTC. Translating gives CASKGSYEQYF. The V and J genes are TRBV6-1 and TRBJ2-7; D gene ambiguous. There are 11 residues in the CDR3. Trimming removed 7 bases from V and 1 base from J, with 5 bases in between. CDR1 MNHNS and CDR2 SASEGT come from the germline V gene.

This rearrangement joins TRBV20-1 to TRBJ2-1, with TRBD2 matching over 7 bases. After removal of 0 bases from V and 5 bases from J, the junction contained 4 bases not matched to a gene. Germline V CDR1 and CDR2: DFQATT, SNEGSKA (reference sequence). The CDR3 length is 14 residues. The CDR3 region has the DNA TGCAGTGCTAGAGAGGGGGGGTGGGACAATGAGCAGTTCTTC. Its translation: CSAREGGWDNEQFF.

This rearrangement joins TRBV4-2 to TRBJ2-3, with D possibly TRBD1 on 5 matching bases. CDR1 is LGHNA and CDR2 is YNFKEQ in the germline V gene. V lost 3 bases and J 7 bases, leaving 20 bases between the germline ends. The CDR3 is made up of 16 amino acids. CDR3 amino acids: CASSQGPAGAQNTQYF. In DNA, the CDR3 is TGTGCCAGCAGCCAGGGGCCGGCAGGAGCCCAAAATACGCAGTATTTT.

The sample holds a few counts of this clonotype. This chain links TRBV11-3 with TRBJ1-1; tentatively, D is TRBD1 (6 bases). There are 17 residues in the CDR3. The germline gives CDR1 SGHNT, CDR2 YENEEA. With 1 base removed from V and 1 base from J, the gap between germline ends came to 16 bases. CDR3 coding DNA: TGTGCCAGCAGCTTAGCCGGACAGTTTGGAGGGAACACTGAAGCTTTCTTT. Translation gives CASSLAGQFGGNTEAFF.

The chain carries TRBV6-5 and TRBJ2-2; a possible D gene is TRBD2 (5 bases). CDR3 length: 14 amino acids. Germline lookup yields CDR1 MNHEY and CDR2 SVGAGI. The V end lost 4 bases, the J end lost 6 bases, and 12 bases lay between the germline ends. The DNA of the CDR3 is TGTGCCAGCAGTTCGATGAGGGAAGCCGGGGAGCTGTTTTTT. Encoded protein: CASSSMREAGELFF.

This chain joins TRBV7-6 and TRBJ1-4; D gene ambiguous. The CDR3 contains 14 residues. V was clipped by 1 base and J by 7 bases, with 10 bases between them. From germline, CDR1 is SGHVS and CDR2 FNYEAQ. Here the CDR3 DNA reads TGTGCCAGCAGCTTAGGGGTCCATTCTGAAAAACTGTTTTTT. Its translation: CASSLGVHSEKLFF.

This clonotype appeared a few times. The chain couples TRBV20-1 to TRBJ1-4; D unresolved. This CDR3 comprises 15 residues. The V end lost 2 bases, the J end lost 4 bases, and 14 bases lay between the germline ends. CDR1 is DFQATT, CDR2 SNEGSKA, per germline (reference sequence). DNA of the CDR3: TGCAGTGCTAGATCGCTACGTGGTGGTAATGAAAAACTGTTTTTT. Protein sequence: CSARSLRGGNEKLFF.

This clonotype came up a few times. This sequence joins TRBV6-1 and TRBJ1-6; D not certain. There are 15 residues in the CDR3. Trimming removed 6 bases from V and 3 bases from J, with 12 bases in between. The germline CDR1 and CDR2 sequences are MNHNS and SASEGT. The CDR3 here is CASRPLSNYNSPLHF. Here the CDR3 DNA reads TGTGCCAGCAGACCCCTGTCCAACTATAATTCACCCCTCCACTTT.

This chain joins TRBV6-1 and TRBJ2-7; D gene unclear. Germline CDR1 MNHNS, CDR2 SASEGT. This CDR3 is built from 12 residues. The germline V and J ends were trimmed by 5 bases and 3 bases, with 8 bases remaining between them. The CDR3 nucleotides read TGTGCCAGCAGTAACGACGGCTACGAGCAGTACTTC. It codes for CASSNDGYEQYF.

The CDR3: CASTLGPERDTQYF. In nucleotides, the CDR3 is TGTGCCAGCACTCTCGGACCCGAGAGAGATACGCAGTATTTT. This chain connects TRBV12-3 or TRBV12-4 to TRBJ2-3; D ambiguous. Between the trimmed V and J ends, which lost 7 bases and 5 bases, there was a span of 16 bases. The CDR3 runs 14 residues.

CDR3 nucleotides: TGTGCCAGCAACGACAGGGGGTCCTACGAGCAGTACTTC. Amino acid sequence: CASNDRGSYEQYF. This rearrangement joins TRBV5-4 to TRBJ2-7; 9 bases agree with TRBD1. Germline CDR1 and CDR2: SGHNT and YYREEE (reference sequence). Trimming took 6 bases from V and 1 from J; bases not matched to a gene: 2. CDR3 length: 13 residues.

This clonotype was counted a few times. This chain uses TRBV4-1 with TRBJ1-6; 10 bases line up with TRBD1. The germline CDR1 and CDR2 sequences are MGHRA and YSYEKL. This CDR3 is 15 amino acids long. Trimming took 4 bases from V and 7 from J; bases not matched to a gene: 4. The CDR3 is CASSRDRGINSPLHF. The CDR3 nucleotides are TGCGCCAGCAGCCGGGACAGGGGTATCAATTCACCCCTCCACTTT.

This clonotype was detected once. The V call is TRBV29-1, the J call TRBJ2-7; TRBD1 agrees at 7 bases. J gave up 2 bases and V 7 bases, and 2 bases lay outside the gene matches. CDR3 length: 11 residues. Germline V lookup: CDR1 SQVTM, CDR2 ANQGSEA. As DNA, the CDR3 is TGCAGCGGCCAGGGGGCCTACGAGCAGTACTTC. Protein sequence: CSGQGAYEQYF.

This clonotype was picked up a small number of times. This chain links TRBV20-1 with TRBJ2-3; D remains ambiguous. Looked up from germline, CDR1 is DFQATT and CDR2 is SNEGSKA (reference sequence). The CDR3 extends over 15 amino acids. V was cut by 0 bases and J by 0 bases, with 10 bases left in between. The CDR3, as DNA: TGCAGTGCTAGAGATTTGGTCAGCAGCACAGATACGCAGTATTTT. Translating gives CSARDLVSSTDTQYF.

This clonotype was picked up a small number of times. This chain's CDR3 is CASSDKSYGYTF. In nucleotides, the CDR3 is TGCGCCAGCAGTGACAAAAGCTATGGCTACACCTTC. The rearrangement links TRBV10-1 to TRBJ1-2, with D unclear. In germline, CDR1 is WNHNN, CDR2 SYGVQD (reference sequence). CDR3 length: 12 amino acids. Deletions cut 3 bases from V and 4 bases from J, with 6 bases between.

This clonotype has more than one count but fewer than ten. The gene calls are TRBV7-9 and TRBJ2-5; D gene unclear. CDR1 is SEHNR and CDR2 is FQNEAQ in the germline V gene (reference sequence). The CDR3 runs 11 residues. Trimming removed 5 bases at V and 5 bases at J, with 6 bases between. CDR3 sequence reads: CASSPRETQYF. CDR3 coding DNA: TGTGCCAGCAGCCCTCGGGAGACCCAGTACTTC.

This CDR3 reads CASRRTANQETQYF. The CDR3 nucleotides are TGTGCCAGCAGGAGGACAGCCAACCAAGAGACCCAGTACTTC. This sequence joins TRBV2 and TRBJ2-5; D is perhaps TRBD1 (6 bases). The germline gives CDR1 SNHLY, CDR2 FYNNEI. The CDR3 consists of 14 residues. Between the trimmed V and J ends, which lost 6 bases and 0 bases, there was a span of 11 bases.

The chain has TRBV11-2 and TRBJ2-1, with D perhaps matching TRBD2 (6 bases). The germline gives CDR1 SGHAT, CDR2 FQNNGV. There are 15 residues in the CDR3. V was clipped by 0 bases and J by 4 bases, with 10 bases between them. CDR3 in amino acids: CASSLDSGPYNEQFF. CDR3 DNA sequence: TGTGCCAGCAGCTTAGATAGCGGACCTTACAATGAGCAGTTCTTC.

The V and J genes are TRBV4-1 and TRBJ2-5; 7 positions agree with TRBD1. V was clipped by 2 bases and J by 4 bases; unmatched bases: 10. The germline V gene has CDR1 MGHRA and CDR2 YSYEKL. The CDR3 is 16 residues long. In DNA, the CDR3 is TGCGCCAGCAGCCAACACTCCAGGGACAGTCGAGAGACCCAGTACTTC. It is translated as CASSQHSRDSRETQYF.

As regards this clonotype: Its ends do not fully match the called genes, so a read error is possible. The chain has TRBV6-1 and TRBJ2-3, with 7 nucleotides matching TRBD1. This CDR3 region has 15 residues. Germline assignment: CDR1 MNHNS and CDR2 SASEGT. CDR3 sequence: CASSAGTASTDTQCF. CDR3 bases: TGTGCCAGCAGTGCCGGGACAGCTAGCACAGATACGCAGTGTTTT.

The CDR3 DNA is TGCGCCAGCAGTAATCGAGGTCAAGAGACCCAGTACTTC. Its translation is CASSNRGQETQYF. The chain has TRBV5-1 and TRBJ2-5; D gene ambiguous. The germline CDR1 and CDR2 sequences are SGHRS and YFSETQ. With 5 bases removed from V and 2 bases from J, the gap between germline ends came to 10 bases. This CDR3 is 13 amino acids long.

The chain employs TRBV20-1 and TRBJ2-7; 10 nucleotides align to TRBD2. Germline loops: CDR1 DFQATT, CDR2 SNEGSKA (reference sequence). The CDR3 is 12 amino acids. Germline trimming cut 6 bases from V and 4 bases from J; bases unmatched to any gene: 3. The CDR3 is CSATSGLYEQYF. CDR3 bases: TGCAGTGCGACTAGCGGGTTGTACGAGCAGTACTTC.

This rearrangement joins TRBV6-1 to TRBJ1-5; D perhaps matches TRBD1 (6 bases). Trimming cost V 7 bases and J 2 bases, with 18 bases left between them. Germline CDR1 and CDR2: MNHNS and SASEGT. This CDR3 comprises 16 residues. The CDR3, as DNA: TGTGCCAGCAACCCTACCGGACAGCAAGGCAATCAGCCCCAGCATTTT. Translated, it gives CASNPTGQQGNQPQHF.

The chain has TRBV7-9 and TRBJ2-1; D might be TRBD1 (5 bases). Matching the DNA end better, TRBJ2-7 makes the J call doubtful. The CDR3 has 13 amino acids. CDR1 and CDR2 (germline): SEHNR, FQNEAQ (reference sequence). The DNA for the CDR3 is TGTGCCAGCAGCTTAGCGCTGACAGACGAGCAGTACTTC. It encodes CASSLALTDEQYF.